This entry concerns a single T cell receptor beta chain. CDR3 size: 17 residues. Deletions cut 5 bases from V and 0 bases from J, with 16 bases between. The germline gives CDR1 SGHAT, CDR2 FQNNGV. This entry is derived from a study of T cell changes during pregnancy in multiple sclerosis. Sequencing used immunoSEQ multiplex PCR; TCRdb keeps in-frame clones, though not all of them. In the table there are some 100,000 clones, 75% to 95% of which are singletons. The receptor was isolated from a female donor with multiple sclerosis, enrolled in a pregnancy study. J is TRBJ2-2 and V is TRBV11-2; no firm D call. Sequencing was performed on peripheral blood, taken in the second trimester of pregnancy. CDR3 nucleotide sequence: TGTGCCAGCAGCGTGGAAGCGACCGGCCCGAACACCGGGGAGCTGTTTTTT. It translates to CASSVEATGPNTGELFF.